Each of the 8 T cell receptor beta chains below was sequenced from the same sample in a study of T cell repertoires in cytomegalovirus infection. Each CDR3 protein is one row after TCRdb ran MiXCR on the reads. The table records 250,000 to 300,000 distinct CDR3 sequences, roughly 26% of them present only once. The sequenced sample consisted of PBMCs. Receptor source: a human donor in good health (CMV status not recorded). Some clones in this sample may be carry-over from other donors' samples.

This clonotype was seen many times. This chain joins TRBV5-6 and TRBJ2-7, with 9 bases fitting TRBD2. V lost 1 base to trimming and J lost 2 bases; unmatched junction nucleotides: 7. The germline V gene has CDR1 SGHDT and CDR2 YYEEEE. The CDR3 totals 16 residues. This CDR3 is CASSLYSSGATYEQYF. CDR3 coding DNA: TGTGCCAGCAGCTTGTATTCTAGCGGGGCTACCTACGAGCAGTACTTC.

This clonotype showed up just a few times. This sequence joins TRBV24-1 and TRBJ2-7; D possibly matches TRBD1 or TRBD2 (7 bases each). This CDR3 has 15 residues. The V end lost 2 bases, the J end lost 3 bases, and 13 bases lay between the germline ends. From germline, CDR1 is KGHDR and CDR2 SFDVKD. The CDR3 coding sequence is TGTGCCACCAGTGATTCCTCCAGGGGGGGCTACGAGCAGTACTTC. Its translation: CATSDSSRGGYEQYF.

The CDR3 DNA sequence: TGCAGTGCTATGGAGTTCGGGCATGGGAATTCACCCCTCCACTTT. This sequence encodes CSAMEFGHGNSPLHF. The chain recombines TRBV20-1 with TRBJ1-6, with D uncertain. Germline CDR1 and CDR2: DFQATT and SNEGSKA (reference sequence). The CDR3 loop spans 15 amino acids. The ends were cut back, 4 bases at V and 7 bases at J, with 17 bases in the middle.

J is TRBJ2-4 and V is TRBV10-3; D could derive from TRBD1 or TRBD2 (5 bases each). The ends were cut back, 3 bases at V and 2 bases at J, with 11 bases in the middle. The CDR3 spans 15 residues. Germline assignment: CDR1 ENHRY and CDR2 SYGVKD. CDR3 loop: CAISDRDRTKNIQYF. As DNA, the CDR3 is TGTGCCATCAGTGACAGGGACCGGACCAAAAACATTCAGTACTTC.

The V gene is TRBV28, the J gene TRBJ2-1; maybe TRBD2 (5 bases). The CDR3 runs 14 residues. CDR1 is MDHEN and CDR2 is SYDVKM in the germline V gene. Trimming took 1 base from V and 6 from J, leaving 10 bases between them. The DNA of the CDR3 is TGTGCCAGCAGTTTATTACCTAGCTTCAATGAGCAGTTCTTC. Residues: CASSLLPSFNEQFF. Drawing the rest from reference TRBV28 and TRBJ2-1, the complete variable domain is DVKVTQSSRYLVKRTGEKVFLECVQDMDHENMFWYRQDPGLGLRLIYFSYDVKMKEKGDIPEGYSVSREKKERFSLILESASTNQTSMYLCASSLLPSFNEQFFGPGTRLTVL.

This clonotype was seen a few times. The CDR3 reads CSAWTGNPGEQYF. Written as DNA, the CDR3 is TGCAGCGCCTGGACAGGGAATCCGGGAGAGCAGTACTTC. This chain joins TRBV29-1 and TRBJ2-7; 8 bases map to TRBD1. The CDR3 contains 13 residues. Germline CDR1 is SQVTM and CDR2 is ANQGSEA. V lost 7 bases to trimming and J lost 7 bases; unmatched junction nucleotides: 12.

This clonotype was picked up many times. CDR3 sequence: CASSSPTGSKNIQYF. CDR3 nucleotide sequence: TGTGCCAGCAGCTCCCCCACTGGGTCCAAAAACATTCAGTACTTC. The chain employs TRBV7-2 and TRBJ2-4; D is ambiguous. With 4 bases removed from V and 2 bases from J, the gap between germline ends came to 12 bases. The CDR3 spans 15 residues. CDR1 and CDR2 from the germline V gene are SGHTA and FQGNSA. Looking up the rest from reference TRBV7-2 and TRBJ2-4 gives the full variable domain: GAGVSQSPSNKVTEKGKDVELRCDPISGHTALYWYRQSLGQGLEFLIYFQGNSAPDKSGLPSDRFSAERTGGSVSTLTIQRTQQEDSAVYLCASSSPTGSKNIQYFGAGTRLSVL.

This clonotype occurred many times. The chain couples TRBV7-8 to TRBJ2-2; 10 nucleotides match TRBD1. The junction had 12 bases not matched to a gene; V was cut back by 5 bases and J by 6 bases. Germline V gives CDR1 SGHVS, CDR2 FQNEAQ. The CDR3 is 17 residues long. The CDR3 nucleotides are TGTGCCAGCAGCGCAAGCTCCGGGACAGGGGTATCCGGGGAGCTGTTTTTT. Protein sequence: CASSASSGTGVSGELFF.